What follows are 30 T cell receptor beta chains derived from one specimen sequenced in a study of T cell changes during pregnancy in multiple sclerosis. The data were produced by immunoSEQ multiplex PCR, yet TCRdb's version contains in-frame clones alone and is incomplete. In the table there are approximately 84,000 clones, approximately 94% of which are singletons. The sample consisted of peripheral blood, taken in the third trimester of pregnancy. These receptors came from a female donor with multiple sclerosis, enrolled in a pregnancy study.

This sequence joins TRBV10-3 and TRBJ2-2; D uncertain. V was clipped by 10 bases and J by 4 bases, with 7 bases between them. Germline lookup yields CDR1 ENHRY and CDR2 SYGVKD. The length of the CDR3 is 11 residues. This CDR3 is CATLSTGELFF. CDR3 bases: TGTGCCACACTAAGCACCGGGGAGCTGTTTTTT.

This chain uses TRBV5-8 with TRBJ1-4; the match to TRBD1 covers 7 bases. With V trimmed by 5 bases and J by 6 bases, 7 bases remained unmatched. Germline values: CDR1 SGHTS, CDR2 YDEGEE. CDR3 size: 14 residues. CDR3 sequence reads: CASRARQGYEKLFF. The CDR3 nucleotides are TGTGCCAGCAGGGCCCGACAGGGTTATGAAAAACTGTTTTTT. Together with reference TRBV5-8 and TRBJ1-4, the CDR3 gives the full variable domain: EAGVTQSPTHLIKTRGQQATLRCSPISGHTSVYWYQQALGLGLQFLLWYDEGEERNRGNFPPRFSGRQFPNYSSELNVNALELEDSALYLCASRARQGYEKLFFGSGTQLSVL.

Only one count was recorded for this clone. The V gene is TRBV5-1, the J gene TRBJ2-3, with 11 bases lining up with TRBD2. The V and J ends lost 6 bases and 0 bases, in that order; junction bases with no gene match: 3. Germline assignment: CDR1 SGHRS and CDR2 YFSETQ. The CDR3 contains 15 residues. The CDR3 sequence is CASTVAGGSTDTQYF. DNA of the CDR3: TGCGCCAGCACGGTAGCGGGGGGGAGCACAGATACGCAGTATTTT.

The chain employs TRBV5-6 and TRBJ2-1; D not certain. V shed 7 bases and J shed 9 bases, with 14 bases lying between them. The germline V gene has CDR1 SGHDT and CDR2 YYEEEE. This CDR3 has 12 amino acids. CDR3 region: CASQKNALEQFF. The CDR3 region has the DNA TGTGCCAGCCAAAAGAACGCGCTTGAGCAGTTCTTC.

The chain links TRBV5-1 to TRBJ1-4; 9 bases align to TRBD1. V lost 4 bases to trimming and J lost 3 bases; unmatched junction nucleotides: 1. Germline CDR1 is SGHRS and CDR2 is YFSETQ. This CDR3 spans 14 amino acids. CDR3 nucleotide sequence: TGCGCCAGCAGCCGGACAGGGGCTAATGAAAAACTGTTTTTT. Its translation is CASSRTGANEKLFF.

The chain combines TRBV18 with TRBJ1-1, with 8 positions matching TRBD1. V lost 3 bases to trimming and J lost 6 bases; unmatched junction nucleotides: 9. Germline lookup yields CDR1 KGHSH and CDR2 LQKENI. The CDR3 length is 15 residues. CDR3 sequence: CASSPRDRGMAEAFF. The CDR3 nucleotides are TGTGCCAGCTCACCGAGAGACAGGGGCATGGCTGAAGCTTTCTTT.

This rearrangement joins TRBV7-2 to TRBJ1-1; 8 bases align to TRBD1. Germline V gene sequence: CDR1 SGHTA, CDR2 FQGNSA. The CDR3 is made up of 15 amino acids. Losses at the gene ends were 4 bases for V and 4 bases for J; bases not matched to a gene: 8. The CDR3 nucleotides read TGTGCCAGCAGCTCAGCAGGGGGCGCGACCACTGAAGCTTTCTTT. This translates into CASSSAGGATTEAFF. Together with reference TRBV7-2 and TRBJ1-1, the CDR3 gives the full variable domain: GAGVSQSPSNKVTEKGKDVELRCDPISGHTALYWYRQSLGQGLEFLIYFQGNSAPDKSGLPSDRFSAERTGGSVSTLTIQRTQQEDSAVYLCASSSAGGATTEAFFGQGTRLTVV.

V is TRBV7-8 and J is TRBJ2-5, with 15 bases lining up with TRBD2. The V gene end was trimmed by 5 bases and the J gene end by 6 bases; junction bases not matched to a gene: 16. The CDR3 length is 19 residues. Germline V gene lookup returns CDR1 SGHVS and CDR2 FQNEAQ. CDR3 nucleotide sequence: TGTGCCAGCAGCGACGGGCTCCGGACTAGCGGGGGGGCGGTGAAGACCCAGTACTTC. Translated: CASSDGLRTSGGAVKTQYF.

The rearrangement uses TRBV11-2 and TRBJ1-1; 9 bases map to TRBD1. Trimming at V came to 5 bases and at J to 6 bases, leaving 7 bases not matched to a gene. Germline CDR1 reads SGHAT; CDR2 reads FQNNGV. The CDR3 runs to 14 residues. The CDR3 DNA is TGTGCCAGCAGCCGCCCGACAGGGGGTTCTGAAGCTTTCTTT. Encoded protein: CASSRPTGGSEAFF. The whole variable domain, remainder taken from reference TRBV11-2 and TRBJ1-1, is EAGVAQSPRYKIIEKRQSVAFWCNPISGHATLYWYQQILGQGPKLLIQFQNNGVVDDSQLPKDRFSAERLKGVDSTLKIQPAKLEDSAVYLCASSRPTGGSEAFFGQGTRLTVV.

This clone has only a few counts. The rearrangement links TRBV5-6 to TRBJ2-7, with 10 bases aligning to TRBD1. The CDR3 sequence is 15 residues long. J gave up 5 bases and V 4 bases, and 9 bases lay outside the gene matches. In germline, CDR1 is SGHDT, CDR2 YYEEEE. CDR3 sequence reads: CASSPNPGQGNEQYF. The CDR3 DNA is TGTGCCAGCAGCCCAAACCCGGGACAGGGGAACGAGCAGTACTTC.

The chain couples TRBV9 to TRBJ2-5; the D gene is possibly TRBD2 (5 bases). Germline lookup yields CDR1 SGDLS and CDR2 YYNGEE. The V gene lost 0 bases and the J gene lost 3 bases, with 6 bases spanning the gap. The CDR3 loop spans 13 amino acids. This chain's CDR3 is CASSVDGKETQYF. The CDR3 DNA is TGTGCCAGCAGCGTAGACGGGAAAGAGACCCAGTACTTC.

This chain joins TRBV9 and TRBJ2-7; 8 bases are a match to TRBD2. Germline lookup yields CDR1 SGDLS and CDR2 YYNGEE. J was trimmed by 5 bases and V by 0 bases; bases with no gene match: 4. The CDR3 totals 14 residues. CDR3 amino acids: CASSVGGLAHEQYF. The CDR3 region has the DNA TGTGCCAGCAGCGTAGGTGGACTAGCCCACGAGCAGTACTTC.

The rearrangement links TRBV7-9 to TRBJ2-7; 8 bases match TRBD2. The CDR3 loop spans 16 amino acids. V lost 4 bases and J lost 3; bases outside the gene matches: 11. Germline CDR1 and CDR2: SEHNR and FQNEAQ (reference sequence). CDR3 residues: CASSSGTAGLVYEQYF. CDR3 DNA sequence: TGTGCCAGCAGCTCTGGGACGGCGGGACTAGTCTACGAGCAGTACTTC.

V gene TRBV19 combines with J gene TRBJ2-3, with D maybe TRBD2 (7 bases). Trimming left V 9 bases short and J 9 bases short, with 25 bases between. Germline assignment: CDR1 LNHDA and CDR2 SQIVND (reference sequence). The CDR3 totals 15 residues. For the CDR3, the DNA is TGTGCCAGCCTCGCCACAGGGACCATCGGGGGGACGCAGTATTTT. It encodes CASLATGTIGGTQYF.

The chain uses TRBV28 and TRBJ2-5; possible D gene TRBD1, 6 bases. Germline CDR1 and CDR2: MDHEN and SYDVKM. The CDR3 extends over 13 amino acids. V was trimmed by 4 bases and J by 2 bases, leaving 8 bases between them. CDR3 residues: CASSYREQETQYF. CDR3 DNA: TGTGCCAGCAGTTACAGGGAACAAGAGACCCAGTACTTC.

The chain is built from TRBV4-1 and TRBJ1-2, with D maybe TRBD1 (6 bases). Trimming shortened V by 1 base and J by 3 bases, and 12 bases separated the two germline ends. Germline V gene data show CDR1 as MGHRA and CDR2 as YSYEKL. This CDR3 spans 15 amino acids. CDR3 coding DNA: TGCGCCAGCAGCCAAGGATGGGACACCGACTATGGCTACACCTTC. It encodes CASSQGWDTDYGYTF.

The chain joins TRBV7-8 to TRBJ2-4; TRBD2 matches 8 bases. The CDR3 is made up of 17 amino acids. Germline CDR1 reads SGHVS; CDR2 reads FQNEAQ. With V trimmed by 1 base and J by 0 bases, 5 bases remained unmatched. The CDR3 is CASSLVTGGVAKNIQYF. The DNA of the CDR3 is TGTGCCAGCAGCTTAGTGACCGGGGGGGTAGCCAAAAACATTCAGTACTTC.

The chain links TRBV25-1 to TRBJ2-7; 9 bases agree with TRBD1. The CDR3 runs to 15 residues. The germline V gene encodes CDR1 MGHDK and CDR2 SYGVNS. Trimming at V came to 1 base and at J to 6 bases, leaving 7 bases not matched to a gene. CDR3 coding DNA: TGTGCCAGCAGTGAATGCGGGACAGGGTTGTGCGAGCAGTACTTC. Amino acid sequence: CASSECGTGLCEQYF.

The gene calls are TRBV7-6 and TRBJ1-1; 8 bases agree with TRBD1. After removal of 5 bases from V and 3 bases from J, the junction contained 5 bases not matched to a gene. CDR1 is SGHVS and CDR2 is FNYEAQ in the germline V gene. The CDR3 runs to 14 residues. The CDR3 DNA sequence: TGTGCCAGCAGCCCCGGACAGGGTCACACTGAAGCTTTCTTT. This gives the protein CASSPGQGHTEAFF. Supplemented by reference TRBV7-6 and TRBJ1-1, the full variable domain reads GAGVSQSPRYKVTKRGQDVALRCDPISGHVSLYWYRQALGQGPEFLTYFNYEAQQDKSGLPNDRFSAERPEGSISTLTIQRTEQRDSAMYRCASSPGQGHTEAFFGQGTRLTVV.

The V and J genes are TRBV6-1 and TRBJ1-5, with 7 positions matching TRBD1. Germline CDR1 is MNHNS and CDR2 is SASEGT. This CDR3 has 16 residues. Trimming took 1 base from V and 5 from J; bases not matched to a gene: 8. CDR3 DNA: TGTGCCAGCAGTGAAGAACACAGGGGATCTGATCAGCCCCAGCATTTT. Its translation is CASSEEHRGSDQPQHF.

V and J are TRBV7-3 and TRBJ2-5; TRBD2 matches 9 bases. The germline CDR1 and CDR2 sequences are SGHTA and FQGTGA. V gave up 5 bases and J gave up 3 bases; unmatched junction bases: 7. The CDR3 runs to 15 residues. CDR3 bases: TGTGCCAGCAGCATTTTAGCGGGGGCTAAAGAGACCCAGTACTTC. This sequence encodes CASSILAGAKETQYF.

J is TRBJ2-7 and V is TRBV5-5; 11 bases line up with TRBD2. Trimming at V came to 3 bases and at J to 4 bases, leaving 12 bases not matched to a gene. The CDR3 is made up of 17 amino acids. Germline V gives CDR1 SGHKS, CDR2 YYEKEE (reference sequence). The CDR3 nucleotides read TGTGCCAGCAGCTCTTGGCCTAGCGGGGGGAGGGGGTACGAGCAGTACTTC. Translation: CASSSWPSGGRGYEQYF.

The chain joins TRBV10-1 to TRBJ2-6, with 9 bases that match TRBD2. Germline V gene sequence: CDR1 WNHNN, CDR2 SYGVQD (reference sequence). V dropped 8 bases and J dropped 3; count of bases not matched to a gene: 5. The CDR3 runs to 15 residues. This chain's CDR3 is CASAGGVLGANVLTF. CDR3 bases: TGCGCCAGCGCGGGGGGGGTTCTTGGGGCCAACGTCCTGACTTTC.

This sequence joins TRBV5-1 and TRBJ2-5; 9 bases line up with TRBD2. Looked up from germline, CDR1 is SGHRS and CDR2 is YFSETQ. After removal of 0 bases from V and 4 bases from J, the junction contained 7 bases not matched to a gene. The CDR3 length is 16 residues. Here the CDR3 reads CASSLVGGGAGETQYF. In DNA form, the CDR3 reads TGCGCCAGCAGCTTGGTTGGCGGGGGGGCCGGAGAGACCCAGTACTTC.

CDR3 region: CASSQERGLRTEAFF. DNA of the CDR3: TGCGCCAGCAGCCAAGAAAGGGGGCTCCGGACTGAAGCTTTCTTT. The chain combines TRBV4-1 with TRBJ1-1; 7 positions agree with TRBD1. This CDR3 is 15 amino acids long. Trimming took 0 bases from V and 5 from J; bases not matched to a gene: 6. The germline gives CDR1 MGHRA, CDR2 YSYEKL.

The chain combines TRBV27 with TRBJ2-6, with TRBD1 matching 11 bases. Germline V lookup: CDR1 MNHEY, CDR2 SMNVEV (reference sequence). This CDR3 contains 16 residues. V shed 10 bases, J shed 0 bases, and the junction held 5 bases outside the gene matches. CDR3 sequence reads: CATSGTGGSGANVLTF. In nucleotides, the CDR3 is TGTGCCACCTCTGGGACAGGGGGCTCTGGGGCCAACGTCCTGACTTTC.

This chain links TRBV19 with TRBJ1-1; the match to TRBD1 covers 8 bases. There are 13 residues in the CDR3. Germline loops: CDR1 LNHDA, CDR2 SQIVND (reference sequence). Trimming cost V 10 bases and J 0 bases; bases outside gene matches: 4. DNA of the CDR3: TGTGCCACCACGACAGGGGTGAACACTGAAGCTTTCTTT. Its translation: CATTTGVNTEAFF.

The chain carries TRBV7-2 and TRBJ2-7; 9 nucleotides line up with TRBD2. Germline V CDR1 and CDR2: SGHTA, FQGNSA. The CDR3 length is 16 residues. V lost 7 bases to trimming and J lost 6 bases; unmatched junction nucleotides: 16. The CDR3 nucleotides read TGTGCCAGCACCCGGAGGGCGGGGGGGCAATCGGGCGAGCAGTACTTC. Translation gives CASTRRAGGQSGEQYF. The whole variable domain, filled in from reference TRBV7-2 and TRBJ2-7, reads GAGVSQSPSNKVTEKGKDVELRCDPISGHTALYWYRQSLGQGLEFLIYFQGNSAPDKSGLPSDRFSAERTGGSVSTLTIQRTQQEDSAVYLCASTRRAGGQSGEQYFGPGTRLTVT.

The chain recombines TRBV16 with TRBJ1-2; 8 nucleotides line up with TRBD1. J lost 3 bases, V lost 4 bases, and 7 bases had no gene match. The CDR3 runs 15 residues. Germline lookup yields CDR1 KGHSY and CDR2 FQNENV. The CDR3 DNA is TGTGCCAGCAGCCCCCAGACGACAGGGGACTATGGCTACACCTTC. It yields the protein CASSPQTTGDYGYTF.

The sample holds many counts of this clone. The chain is built from TRBV6-5 and TRBJ2-7; perhaps TRBD1 as D (5 bases). Looked up from germline, CDR1 is MNHEY and CDR2 is SVGAGI. This CDR3 is 15 amino acids long. Trimming shortened V by 4 bases and J by 0 bases, and 13 bases separated the two germline ends. The CDR3, as DNA: TGTGCCAGCAGTTGGGGCAGAACGCCCTCCTACGAGCAGTACTTC. Protein product: CASSWGRTPSYEQYF.